The text below deals with one T cell receptor beta chain. The source material, RNA transcripts, was used to amplify TCR beta CDR3 regions. The HTBI primer set was used in a first-round RT-PCR of the TCR CDR3. From the multiplex PCR reads, TCRdb called clonotypes with MiXCR, one entry per CDR3 protein. The sample comprises about 410,000 distinct CDR3 sequences, approximately 14% of which are singletons, and around a fifth rests with the top ten. These data come from a study of T cells in Graves' hyperthyroidism and ophthalmopathy. Unmatched junction bases numbered 9, after V lost 5 bases and J lost 5 bases. CDR1 and CDR2 from the germline V gene are SGHTA and FQGNSA. The CDR3 has 15 amino acids.

The clonotype comes from a woman aged 25 to 45 with Graves' ophthalmopathy. Sequencing input: blood. The chain couples TRBV7-2 to TRBJ2-3; 8 nucleotides line up with TRBD2. CDR3 protein: CASSDESGGGDTQYF. CDR3 coding DNA: TGTGCCAGCAGCGACGAGAGCGGGGGAGGAGATACGCAGTATTTT.